The 20 T cell receptor beta chains presented below share a single source sample, sequenced in a study of cytomegalovirus exposure and HLA in healthy donors. The PCR ran on 60 Vbeta and 13 Jbeta primers. Generated by immunoSEQ multiplex PCR, the TCRdb table keeps only in-frame clones and is missing some. This sample yields under 250,000 clones, of which roughly four fifths are seen a single time; 1.9% belongs to the top ten. The sequenced sample was PBMCs. All receptors derive from a young man in good health and CMV-seronegative.

V usage is TRBV18 and J usage is TRBJ2-7; D possibly corresponds to TRBD2 (6 bases). Germline-derived CDR1 and CDR2 are KGHSH and LQKENI. V gave up 5 bases and J gave up 6 bases, with 14 bases separating them. This CDR3 comprises 13 residues. The CDR3 region is CASSRDSRGEQYF. CDR3 bases: TGTGCCAGCTCAAGGGACTCCCGAGGCGAGCAGTACTTC. Full variable domain (outside the CDR3, taken from reference TRBV18 and TRBJ2-7): NAGVMQNPRHLVRRRGQEARLRCSPMKGHSHVYWYRQLPEEGLKFMVYLQKENIIDESGMPKERFSAEFPKEGPSILRIQQVVRGDSAAYFCASSRDSRGEQYFGPGTRLTVT.

The chain recombines TRBV27 with TRBJ2-7; TRBD1 might be the D (5 bases). The CDR3 totals 14 residues. CDR1 MNHEY and CDR2 SMNVEV come from the germline V gene (reference sequence). The V and J ends lost 3 bases and 1 base respectively, with 10 bases between them. The CDR3 bases are TGTGCCAGCAGTTTTGGAGCAGGGTCCTACGAGCAGTACTTC. Translation gives CASSFGAGSYEQYF.

The chain links TRBV2 to TRBJ2-5; D may be TRBD2 (7 bases). Deletions cut 5 bases from V and 4 bases from J, with 11 bases between. In germline, CDR1 is SNHLY, CDR2 FYNNEI. The CDR3 spans 13 residues. CDR3 residues: CASSWRGGETQYF. CDR3 coding DNA: TGTGCCAGCAGTTGGAGGGGGGGAGAGACCCAGTACTTC.

The V call is TRBV7-9, the J call TRBJ1-3; tentatively, D is TRBD1 (6 bases). Trimming stripped 4 bases from V and 3 bases from J, with 7 bases between. Per the germline V gene, CDR1 is SEHNR and CDR2 is FQNEAQ (reference sequence). The CDR3 spans 13 residues. The CDR3 bases are TGTGCCAGCAGCTACAGGGTTGGAAACACCATATATTTT. Translation gives CASSYRVGNTIYF.

The chain joins TRBV5-5 to TRBJ2-7; tentative D call: TRBD1 (5 bases). This CDR3 region has 15 residues. Germline CDR1 SGHKS, CDR2 YYEKEE (reference sequence). V dropped 5 bases and J dropped 0 bases, with 15 bases sitting between them. This CDR3 reads CASRLRFRDSYEQYF. For the CDR3, the DNA is TGTGCCAGCAGACTTAGGTTCAGGGACTCCTACGAGCAGTACTTC. Filled out from reference TRBV5-5 and TRBJ2-7, the complete variable domain reads DAGVTQSPTHLIKTRGQQVTLRCSPISGHKSVSWYQQVLGQGPQFIFQYYEKEERGRGNFPDRFSARQFPNYSSELNVNALLLGDSALYLCASRLRFRDSYEQYFGPGTRLTVT.

The chain uses TRBV2 and TRBJ2-7, with D possibly matching TRBD2 (6 bases). This CDR3 is built from 13 residues. Per the germline V gene, CDR1 is SNHLY and CDR2 is FYNNEI. Trimming stripped 7 bases from V and 2 bases from J, with 12 bases between. For the CDR3, the DNA is TGTGCCAGCACGGGGCGGGGAACCTACGAGCAGTACTTC. Protein sequence: CASTGRGTYEQYF.

The chain is built from TRBV19 and TRBJ2-2; tentative D call: TRBD1 (6 bases). The CDR3 is 13 residues long. Trimming took off 0 bases at V and 8 bases at J, with 7 bases between the two ends. CDR1 LNHDA and CDR2 SQIVND come from the germline V gene (reference sequence). CDR3 loop: CASSIEGAGELFF. The CDR3 DNA reads as TGTGCCAGTAGTATAGAGGGGGCTGGGGAGCTGTTTTTT. The variable domain in full, with the rest retrieved from reference TRBV19 and TRBJ2-2, is DGGITQSPKYLFRKEGQNVTLSCEQNLNHDAMYWYRQDPGQGLRLIYYSQIVNDFQKGDIAEGYSVSREKKESFPLTVTSAQKNPTAFYLCASSIEGAGELFFGEGSRLTVL.

This chain joins TRBV5-6 and TRBJ2-7; possibly TRBD1 for D (6 bases). Germline V gene sequence: CDR1 SGHDT, CDR2 YYEEEE. The CDR3 is 14 amino acids. Trimming stripped 3 bases from V and 0 bases from J, with 10 bases between. The CDR3 region is CASSWDTSSYEQYF. The CDR3 nucleotides are TGTGCCAGCAGCTGGGACACAAGCTCCTACGAGCAGTACTTC.

This chain links TRBV10-3 with TRBJ2-5; 10 bases fit TRBD2. The V gene's germline CDR1 is ENHRY and CDR2 SYGVKD. The CDR3 is 14 amino acids. The V and J ends lost 10 bases and 5 bases, in that order; junction bases with no gene match: 10. The CDR3 DNA reads as TGTGCCACCAGAGCGGGAGGGCCCGGGGAGACCCAGTACTTC. Translated, it gives CATRAGGPGETQYF.

The count of this clone is one. The J gene is TRBJ1-2, the V gene TRBV28; TRBD1 is a possible D gene (5 bases). Trimming left V 2 bases short and J 5 bases short, with 12 bases between. CDR1 and CDR2 from the germline V gene are MDHEN and SYDVKM. The CDR3 is made up of 14 amino acids. The CDR3 DNA sequence: TGTGCCAGCAGTTTAGGCCAGGGAAGGTATGGCTACACCTTC. The encoded protein is CASSLGQGRYGYTF.

This chain connects TRBV5-6 to TRBJ2-1; a weak D match, TRBD1 (5 bases). The V and J ends lost 5 bases and 3 bases respectively, with 18 bases between them. The CDR3 is 16 amino acids. Germline CDR1 and CDR2: SGHDT and YYEEEE. CDR3 coding DNA: TGTGCCAGCAGTCGCCCGGGCCAGGGAATCTACAATGAGCAGTTCTTC. Encoded protein: CASSRPGQGIYNEQFF.

The V call is TRBV27, the J call TRBJ2-1; the D gene is possibly TRBD1 (6 bases). V shed 6 bases and J shed 2 bases, with 8 bases lying between them. The CDR3 has 13 amino acids. CDR1 is MNHEY, CDR2 SMNVEV, per germline (reference sequence). The CDR3 DNA reads as TGTGCCAGCAGGAGGGGGACCTACAATGAGCAGTTCTTC. It encodes CASRRGTYNEQFF.

The genes are TRBV19 and TRBJ2-1; a weak D match, TRBD2 (5 bases). The germline gives CDR1 LNHDA, CDR2 SQIVND (reference sequence). V was cut by 6 bases and J by 4 bases, with 13 bases left in between. The CDR3 has 14 residues. Here the CDR3 reads CASSPPGTYNEQFF. DNA for the CDR3: TGTGCCAGTAGCCCTCCGGGAACGTACAATGAGCAGTTCTTC.

The rearrangement links TRBV28 to TRBJ1-4; 7 positions match TRBD1. Germline CDR1 and CDR2: MDHEN and SYDVKM. This CDR3 has 14 amino acids. Trimming took 4 bases from V and 8 from J; bases not matched to a gene: 7. The CDR3 is CASSSTGVQEKLFF. The CDR3 DNA sequence: TGTGCCAGCAGTTCTACAGGGGTGCAGGAAAAACTGTTTTTT. The whole variable domain, filled in from reference TRBV28 and TRBJ1-4, reads DVKVTQSSRYLVKRTGEKVFLECVQDMDHENMFWYRQDPGLGLRLIYFSYDVKMKEKGDIPEGYSVSREKKERFSLILESASTNQTSMYLCASSSTGVQEKLFFGSGTQLSVL.

J is TRBJ2-2 and V is TRBV5-6; D is unclear. The ends were cut back, 0 bases at V and 1 base at J, with 4 bases in the middle. From germline, CDR1 is SGHDT and CDR2 YYEEEE. The CDR3 has 14 residues. This CDR3 reads CASSLALNTGELFF. The DNA of the CDR3 is TGTGCCAGCAGCTTGGCTCTGAACACCGGGGAGCTGTTTTTT. The whole variable domain, filled in from reference TRBV5-6 and TRBJ2-2, reads DAGVTQSPTHLIKTRGQQVTLRCSPKSGHDTVSWYQQALGQGPQFIFQYYEEEERQRGNFPDRFSGHQFPNYSSELNVNALLLGDSALYLCASSLALNTGELFFGEGSRLTVL.

The chain recombines TRBV19 with TRBJ2-5; unclear D gene. The CDR3 sequence is 11 residues long. The V gene lost 4 bases and the J gene lost 3 bases, with 3 bases spanning the gap. CDR1 LNHDA and CDR2 SQIVND come from the germline V gene (reference sequence). The CDR3 is CASSTKETQYF. CDR3 sequence (DNA): TGTGCCAGTAGTACCAAAGAGACCCAGTACTTC.

This clone showed up just once. The chain couples TRBV18 to TRBJ1-1, with D hard to call. The CDR3 runs 14 residues. Trimming removed 5 bases from V and 0 bases from J, with 10 bases in between. CDR1 is KGHSH and CDR2 is LQKENI in the germline V gene. CDR3 region: CASSVSAMNTEAFF. The CDR3, as DNA: TGTGCCAGCTCAGTTTCAGCGATGAACACTGAAGCTTTCTTT.

This rearrangement joins TRBV28 to TRBJ2-5; 9 bases match TRBD2. Germline V gene lookup returns CDR1 MDHEN and CDR2 SYDVKM. V was pared by 2 bases and J by 3 bases, with 7 bases of the junction left unmatched. This CDR3 spans 16 amino acids. The CDR3 bases are TGTGCCAGCAGTTTAATAGCGGGAGAGCGGGAAGAGACCCAGTACTTC. Translation gives CASSLIAGEREETQYF.

A remark on this clone: Other nucleotide sequences in the sample specify the same CDR3. This sequence joins TRBV5-1 and TRBJ1-4; 7 nucleotides match TRBD1. The CDR3 contains 14 residues. The germline V gene encodes CDR1 SGHRS and CDR2 YFSETQ. J gave up 6 bases and V 0 bases, and 2 bases lay outside the gene matches. The CDR3 protein is CASSLGQGDEKLFF. As DNA, the CDR3 is TGCGCCAGCAGCTTGGGACAGGGCGATGAAAAACTGTTTTTT.

The CDR3, as DNA: TGTGCCAGCAGGTCAGGGGGCGGAGAGCAGTACTTC. It is translated as CASRSGGGEQYF. This chain joins TRBV28 and TRBJ2-7; 8 bases are shared with TRBD1. The CDR3 sequence is 12 residues long. V lost 6 bases and J lost 7; bases outside the gene matches: 5. Germline V gene data show CDR1 as MDHEN and CDR2 as SYDVKM. The full variable domain, in which reference TRBV28 and TRBJ2-7 provide the parts outside the CDR3, is DVKVTQSSRYLVKRTGEKVFLECVQDMDHENMFWYRQDPGLGLRLIYFSYDVKMKEKGDIPEGYSVSREKKERFSLILESASTNQTSMYLCASRSGGGEQYFGPGTRLTVT.